Below, one T cell receptor (beta chain) is given with its context. Its antigen is still unknown. This sample is drawn from a study of cytomegalovirus exposure and HLA in healthy donors. Study-level points and caveats: A list of about 180 TCR beta chains associated with cytomegalovirus was given. An apparent linkage of common viral pathogens to several of the most significant clusters emerged in a later analysis.

60 Vbeta and 13 Jbeta primers were used in PCR. Repertoires were generated with immunoSEQ multiplex PCR, while TCRdb's copy carries only in-frame clones and drops some. The table includes around 200,000 clones, around 80% detected once. CDR1 is LNHDA, CDR2 SQIVND, per germline (reference sequence). This CDR3 has 14 amino acids. V shed 4 bases and J shed 4 bases, with 11 bases lying between them. The TCR originated in a man in his fifties or sixties in good health and CMV-seronegative. Sequences were obtained from PBMCs. V and J are TRBV19 and TRBJ1-5, with a tentative D call TRBD1 (6 bases). The CDR3: CASSNQQGNQPQHF. As DNA, the CDR3 is TGTGCCAGTAGTAACCAACAGGGAAATCAGCCCCAGCATTTT.